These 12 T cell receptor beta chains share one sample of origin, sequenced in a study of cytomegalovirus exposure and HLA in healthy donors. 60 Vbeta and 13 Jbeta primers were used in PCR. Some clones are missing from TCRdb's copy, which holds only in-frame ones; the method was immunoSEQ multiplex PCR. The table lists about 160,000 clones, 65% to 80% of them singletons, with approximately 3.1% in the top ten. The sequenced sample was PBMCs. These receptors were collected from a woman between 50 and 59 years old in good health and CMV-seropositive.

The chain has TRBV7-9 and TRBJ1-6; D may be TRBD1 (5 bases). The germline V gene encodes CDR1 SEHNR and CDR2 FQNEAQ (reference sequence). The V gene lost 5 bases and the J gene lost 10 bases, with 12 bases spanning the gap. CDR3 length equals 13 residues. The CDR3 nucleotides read TGTGCCAGCAGCCCGCCGGGGGACTCACCCCTCCACTTT. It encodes CASSPPGDSPLHF.

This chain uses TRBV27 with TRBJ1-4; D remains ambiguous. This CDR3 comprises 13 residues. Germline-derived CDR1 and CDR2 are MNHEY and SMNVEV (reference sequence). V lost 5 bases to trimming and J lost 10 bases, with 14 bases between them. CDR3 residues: CASSPRRGGKLFF. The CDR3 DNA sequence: TGTGCCAGCAGTCCGAGACGGGGAGGAAAACTGTTTTTT.

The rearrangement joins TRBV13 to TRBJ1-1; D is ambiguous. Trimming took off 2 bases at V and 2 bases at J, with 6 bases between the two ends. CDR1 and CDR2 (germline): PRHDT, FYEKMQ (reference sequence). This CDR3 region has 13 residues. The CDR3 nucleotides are TGTGCCAGCAGCTTATACGGTAACACTGAAGCTTTCTTT. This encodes CASSLYGNTEAFF.

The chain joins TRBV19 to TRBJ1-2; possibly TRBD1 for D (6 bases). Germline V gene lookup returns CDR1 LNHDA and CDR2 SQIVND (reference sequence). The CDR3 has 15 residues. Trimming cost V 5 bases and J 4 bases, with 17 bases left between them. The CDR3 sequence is CASSPPDRPLYGYTF. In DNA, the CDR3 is TGTGCCAGTAGTCCCCCCGACAGGCCCCTCTATGGCTACACCTTC.

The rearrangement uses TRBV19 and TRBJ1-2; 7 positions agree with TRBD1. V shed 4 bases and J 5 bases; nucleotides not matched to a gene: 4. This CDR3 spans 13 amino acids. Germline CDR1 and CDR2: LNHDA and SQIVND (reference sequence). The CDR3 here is CASSKGARYGYTF. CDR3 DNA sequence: TGTGCCAGTAGTAAGGGGGCCCGATATGGCTACACCTTC.

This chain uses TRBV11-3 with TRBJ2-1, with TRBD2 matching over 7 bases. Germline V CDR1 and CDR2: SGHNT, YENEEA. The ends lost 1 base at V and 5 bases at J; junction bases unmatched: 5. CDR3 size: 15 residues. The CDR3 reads CASSLGWTRDNEQFF. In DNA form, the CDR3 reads TGTGCCAGCAGCTTAGGGTGGACTAGGGACAATGAGCAGTTCTTC.

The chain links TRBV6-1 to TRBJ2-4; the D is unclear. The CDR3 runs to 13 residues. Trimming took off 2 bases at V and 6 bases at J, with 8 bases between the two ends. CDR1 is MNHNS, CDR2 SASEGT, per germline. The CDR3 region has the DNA TGTGCCAGCAGTGAATTGTTGAGAAACATTCAGTACTTC. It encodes CASSELLRNIQYF.

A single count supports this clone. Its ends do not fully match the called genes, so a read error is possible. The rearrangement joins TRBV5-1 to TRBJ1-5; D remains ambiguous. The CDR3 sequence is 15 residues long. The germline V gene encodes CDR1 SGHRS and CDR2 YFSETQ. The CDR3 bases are TGTGCCAGCAGCTTGGCCGGGTATAGCAATCAGCCCCAGCATTTT. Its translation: CASSLAGYSNQPQHF.

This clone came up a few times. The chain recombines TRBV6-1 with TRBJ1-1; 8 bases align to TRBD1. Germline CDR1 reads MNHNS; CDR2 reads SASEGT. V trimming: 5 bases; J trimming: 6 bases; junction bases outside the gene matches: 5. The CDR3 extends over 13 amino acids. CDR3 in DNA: TGTGCCAGCAGTAAGCAGGGGGCCGCTGAAGCTTTCTTT. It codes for CASSKQGAAEAFF.

CDR3 region: CASSQTGVGTGELFF. The CDR3 nucleotides read TGCGCCAGCAGCCAAACAGGGGTCGGAACCGGGGAGCTGTTTTTT. The V call is TRBV4-1, the J call TRBJ2-2, with 7 bases aligning to TRBD1. CDR1 is MGHRA and CDR2 is YSYEKL in the germline V gene. Trimming cost V 2 bases and J 5 bases; bases outside gene matches: 5. The CDR3 totals 15 residues.

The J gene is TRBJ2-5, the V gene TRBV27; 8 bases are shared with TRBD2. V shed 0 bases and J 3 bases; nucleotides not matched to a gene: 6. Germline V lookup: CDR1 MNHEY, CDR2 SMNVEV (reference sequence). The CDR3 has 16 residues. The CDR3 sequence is CASSLSHTLAEETQYF. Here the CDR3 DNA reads TGTGCCAGCAGTTTATCGCATACACTAGCGGAAGAGACCCAGTACTTC.

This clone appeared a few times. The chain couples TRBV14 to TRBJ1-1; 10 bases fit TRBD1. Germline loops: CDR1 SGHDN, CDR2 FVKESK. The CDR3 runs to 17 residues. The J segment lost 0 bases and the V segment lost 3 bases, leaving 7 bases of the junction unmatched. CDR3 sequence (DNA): TGTGCCAGCAGCCAGACAGGGGGCTGGGAGGTGAACACTGAAGCTTTCTTT. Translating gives CASSQTGGWEVNTEAFF.